The clone carrying this T cell receptor beta chain came up a few times. The identical CDR3 is also encoded by other nucleotide sequences in the sample. The data belong to a study of shared T cell receptors in the human thymus. Clones were read by immunoSEQ multiplex PCR, and TCRdb kept only the in-frame ones, dropping some. The repertoire includes 540,000 or so clones, roughly 74% of them detected once, and less than 0.015% sits in the top ten. Looked up from germline, CDR1 is SGHTA and CDR2 is FQGNSA. The V gene lost 2 bases and the J gene lost 5 bases, with 22 bases spanning the gap. The CDR3 contains 18 residues. These same records also appear under a second study, on human thymus T cells.

This chain links TRBV7-2 with TRBJ1-5; maybe TRBD1 (5 bases). Source material: thymocytes. The sequence was collected from a boy in the first two years of life with a congenital heart defect. CDR3 nucleotide sequence: TGTGCCAGCAGCTTACGGGGGGGAGGGCCCAGCGGCCATCAGCCCCAGCATTTT. Its protein product is CASSLRGGGPSGHQPQHF.